This passage covers 13 T cell receptor beta chains from one sample sequenced in a study of T cells after yellow fever vaccination. MiXCR was run by TCRdb on the 5' RACE reads, yielding one entry per CDR3 protein. The sample lists just under 600,000 distinct CDR3 sequences; about 14% were seen once. This sample comprised PBMCs, obtained on the day of the yellow fever booster vaccination. All receptors derive from a man aged 25 to 40 who received the YFV17D yellow fever vaccine.

This clonotype was counted between two and nine times. J is TRBJ2-3 and V is TRBV4-2; D is ambiguous. The V end lost 0 bases, the J end lost 6 bases, and 10 bases lay between the germline ends. Germline values: CDR1 LGHNA, CDR2 YNFKEQ. CDR3 length: 14 residues. The CDR3 reads CASSQEFGSDTQYF. For the CDR3, the DNA is TGTGCCAGCAGCCAAGAATTCGGATCGGATACGCAGTATTTT.

Only a few counts were recorded for this clonotype. V gene TRBV5-1 combines with J gene TRBJ2-5; 7 bases agree with TRBD2. The germline gives CDR1 SGHRS, CDR2 YFSETQ. The V gene end was trimmed by 2 bases and the J gene end by 5 bases; junction bases not matched to a gene: 6. The CDR3 runs to 14 residues. CDR3 loop: CASSLQRDGETQYF. The CDR3 coding sequence is TGCGCCAGCAGCTTACAGCGGGATGGTGAGACCCAGTACTTC.

The chain combines TRBV10-3 with TRBJ2-5, with D tentatively TRBD1 (5 bases). The germline V and J ends were trimmed by 6 bases and 5 bases, with 13 bases remaining between them. Germline V gene sequence: CDR1 ENHRY, CDR2 SYGVKD. This CDR3 contains 13 residues. The DNA of the CDR3 is TGTGCCATCAGCAGGGATGCAACGGAGACCCAGTACTTC. Protein product: CAISRDATETQYF.

This chain uses TRBV12-3 or TRBV12-4 with TRBJ2-1; 9 bases are shared with TRBD2. This CDR3 has 19 residues. V lost 3 bases to trimming and J lost 1 base; unmatched junction nucleotides: 13. CDR3: CASSLGGSGSSGSYNEQFF. Here the CDR3 DNA reads TGTGCCAGCAGTTTGGGTGGTAGCGGGAGTTCGGGTTCCTACAATGAGCAGTTCTTC.

This clonotype was seen a few times. The chain uses TRBV12-3 or TRBV12-4 and TRBJ2-1; D is unresolved. This CDR3 has 12 amino acids. V was cut by 3 bases and J by 7 bases, with 7 bases left in between. The CDR3 DNA reads TGTGCCAGCAGTTTTATTGGGAATGAGCAGTTCTTC. Its translation: CASSFIGNEQFF.

This clonotype was seen at least ten times. The chain joins TRBV9 to TRBJ1-3, with TRBD1 matching 8 bases. V shed 2 bases, J shed 2 bases, and the junction held 3 bases outside the gene matches. Per the germline V gene, CDR1 is SGDLS and CDR2 is YYNGEE. The CDR3 consists of 15 residues. The CDR3 sequence is CASSVGQGPGNTIYF. The DNA of the CDR3 is TGTGCCAGCAGCGTCGGACAGGGCCCTGGAAACACCATATATTTT.

This clonotype was found once. The chain couples TRBV20-1 to TRBJ1-2, with a possible D match to TRBD1 (6 bases). CDR1 is DFQATT, CDR2 SNEGSKA, per germline (reference sequence). CDR3 length equals 13 residues. Trimming shortened V by 5 bases and J by 4 bases, and 14 bases separated the two germline ends. The DNA of the CDR3 is TGCAGTGCTCCTACAGGGATGGGCTATGGCTACACCTTC. As protein: CSAPTGMGYGYTF.

The rearrangement uses TRBV7-9 and TRBJ2-3, with D possibly being TRBD2 (6 bases). With 6 bases removed from V and 2 bases from J, the gap between germline ends came to 18 bases. Germline CDR1 reads SEHNR; CDR2 reads FQNEAQ (reference sequence). This CDR3 is built from 16 residues. CDR3 residues: CASSPFSRRDTDTQYF. CDR3 in DNA: TGTGCCAGCAGTCCTTTCTCTCGGAGGGACACAGATACGCAGTATTTT.

This clonotype has just a few counts. The chain has TRBV10-3 and TRBJ2-1; 12 positions match TRBD1. From germline, CDR1 is ENHRY and CDR2 SYGVKD. The CDR3 contains 18 residues. After removal of 4 bases from V and 6 bases from J, the junction contained 13 bases not matched to a gene. CDR3 nucleotide sequence: TGTGCCATCAGTGGCTCCGGGACAGGGGGCGCGATGGCCAATGAGCAGTTCTTC. It specifies CAISGSGTGGAMANEQFF.

This clonotype was recorded a few times. The J gene is TRBJ2-5, the V gene TRBV9; D remains unclear. Trimming removed 4 bases from V and 3 bases from J, with 16 bases in between. In germline, CDR1 is SGDLS, CDR2 YYNGEE. This CDR3 region has 15 residues. CDR3 sequence: CASSSSPSIKETQYF. CDR3 nucleotide sequence: TGTGCCAGCAGCTCCTCTCCAAGCATAAAAGAGACCCAGTACTTC.

The chain uses TRBV20-1 and TRBJ1-2; D not resolved. The V end was cut by 7 bases, the J end by 0 bases, with 12 bases between. The CDR3 has 13 residues. Per the germline V gene, CDR1 is DFQATT and CDR2 is SNEGSKA (reference sequence). The DNA for the CDR3 is TGCAGTGTCGTAGGCAGTGCTAACTATGGCTACACCTTC. Translating it yields CSVVGSANYGYTF.

This clonotype was seen a few times. The rearrangement joins TRBV7-3 to TRBJ2-5; 9 bases match TRBD1. With V trimmed by 5 bases and J by 5 bases, 9 bases remained unmatched. Germline values: CDR1 SGHTA, CDR2 FQGTGA. The CDR3 sequence is 15 residues long. The CDR3 loop is CASSLLQGARETQYF. The CDR3, as DNA: TGTGCCAGCAGCCTTCTACAGGGGGCCCGGGAGACCCAGTACTTC.

The chain links TRBV28 to TRBJ2-7; D is possibly TRBD2 (6 bases). The V and J ends lost 7 bases and 0 bases respectively, with 10 bases between them. The CDR3 is 13 residues long. Germline V CDR1 and CDR2: MDHEN, SYDVKM. CDR3 sequence (DNA): TGTGCCAGCAAGTGGGACTCCTCCTACGAGCAGTACTTC. Translating it yields CASKWDSSYEQYF.